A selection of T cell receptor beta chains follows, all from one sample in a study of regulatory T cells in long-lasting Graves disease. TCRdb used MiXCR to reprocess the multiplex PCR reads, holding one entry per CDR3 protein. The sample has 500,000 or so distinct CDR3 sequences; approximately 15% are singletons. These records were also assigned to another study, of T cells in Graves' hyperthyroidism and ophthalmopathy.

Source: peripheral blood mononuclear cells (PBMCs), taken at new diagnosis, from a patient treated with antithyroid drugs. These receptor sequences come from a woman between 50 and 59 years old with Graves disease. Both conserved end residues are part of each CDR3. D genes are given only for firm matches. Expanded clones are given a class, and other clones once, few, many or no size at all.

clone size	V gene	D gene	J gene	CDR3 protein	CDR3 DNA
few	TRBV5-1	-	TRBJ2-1	CASSLTGTVYNEQFF	TGCGCCAGCAGCTTGACCGGGACGGTTTACAATGAGCAGTTCTTC
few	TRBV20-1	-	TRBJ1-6	CSANLGYSGALYNSPLHF	TGCAGTGCTAACCTCGGATACAGTGGGGCTCTCTATAATTCACCCCTCCACTTT
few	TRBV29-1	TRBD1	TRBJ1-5	CSVSGGGNQPQHF	TGCAGCGTGTCAGGGGGCGGGAATCAGCCCCAGCATTTT
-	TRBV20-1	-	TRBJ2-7	CSARVIGYEQYF	TGCAGTGCTAGAGTAATAGGCTACGAGCAGTACTTC
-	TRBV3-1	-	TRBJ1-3	CASSQDLVQPGGNTIYF	TGTGCCAGCAGCCAAGATTTGGTTCAGCCGGGGGGAAACACCATATATTTT
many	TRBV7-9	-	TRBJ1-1	CASSHTPVEAFF	TGTGCCAGCAGCCACACCCCGGTTGAAGCTTTCTTT
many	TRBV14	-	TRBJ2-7	CASSQERTAIPREQYF	TGTGCCAGCAGCCAAGAAAGGACGGCGATTCCTCGCGAGCAGTACTTC
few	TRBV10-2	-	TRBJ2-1	CASRLGLSGGVGEQFF	TGCGCCAGCAGGCTCGGACTATCAGGGGGGGTGGGTGAGCAGTTCTTC
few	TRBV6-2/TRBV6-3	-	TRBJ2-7	CASSYSFVGVMPYEQYF	TGTGCCAGCAGTTACTCGTTCGTTGGGGTCATGCCCTACGAGCAGTACTTC
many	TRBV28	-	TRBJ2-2	CASIKFANTGELFF	TGTGCCAGCATAAAGTTCGCGAACACCGGGGAGCTGTTTTTT
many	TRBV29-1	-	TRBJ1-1	CSVEEPHKNTEAFF	TGCAGCGTTGAAGAACCCCACAAGAACACTGAAGCTTTCTTT
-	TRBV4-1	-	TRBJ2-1	CASSQDPSWQYNEQFF	TGCGCCAGCAGCCAAGATCCCTCCTGGCAGTACAATGAGCAGTTCTTC
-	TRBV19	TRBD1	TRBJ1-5	CASTVDRDNQPQHF	TGTGCCAGTACCGTCGACAGGGACAATCAGCCCCAGCATTTT
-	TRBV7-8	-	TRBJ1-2	CASTQWGLGYTF	TGTGCCAGCACCCAATGGGGGCTCGGCTACACCTTC
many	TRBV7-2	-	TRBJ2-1	CASSLRPAEGEQFF	TGTGCCAGCAGCTTAAGGCCGGCAGAGGGTGAGCAGTTCTTC
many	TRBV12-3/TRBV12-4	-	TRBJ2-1	CASSFSRSSYNEQFF	TGTGCCAGCAGTTTTTCGCGGAGCTCCTACAATGAGCAGTTCTTC
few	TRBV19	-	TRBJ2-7	CASSISGTRIEQYF	TGTGCCAGTAGTATTTCCGGGACCCGAATAGAGCAGTACTTC
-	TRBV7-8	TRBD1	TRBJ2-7	CASSLVIVRAGGSYEQYF	TGTGCCAGCAGCTTAGTAATAGTGAGGGCAGGGGGCTCCTACGAGCAGTACTTC
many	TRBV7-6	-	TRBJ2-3	CASGRSTDTQYF	TGTGCCAGCGGGCGGAGCACAGATACGCAGTATTTT
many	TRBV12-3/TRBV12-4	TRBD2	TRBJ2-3	CASSLGETSGNTDTQYF	TGTGCCAGCAGTTTGGGTGAAACTAGCGGGAACACAGATACGCAGTATTTT
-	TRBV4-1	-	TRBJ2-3	CASSQGLALPGIDTQYF	TGCGCCAGCAGCCAAGGTCTAGCATTGCCCGGCATAGATACGCAGTATTTT
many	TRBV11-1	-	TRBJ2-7	CASSSKALAGIEQYF	TGTGCCAGCAGCTCGAAGGCCCTAGCTGGGATTGAGCAGTACTTC
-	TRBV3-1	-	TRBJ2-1	CASSQMTSRQFF	TGTGCCAGCAGCCAAATGACTAGTCGGCAGTTCTTC
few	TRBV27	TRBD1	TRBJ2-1	CASIRGPQGVSYNEQFF	TGTGCCAGCATTCGAGGGCCACAGGGGGTGTCCTACAATGAGCAGTTCTTC
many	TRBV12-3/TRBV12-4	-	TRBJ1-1	CATQPSDKTNTEAFF	TGTGCCACCCAACCCTCGGACAAAACGAACACTGAAGCTTTCTTT
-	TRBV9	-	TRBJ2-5	CASSVGGSGKETQYF	TGTGCCAGCAGCGTAGGTGGTAGCGGCAAAGAGACCCAGTACTTC
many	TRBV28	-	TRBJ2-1	CASSATIRSSYNEQFF	TGTGCCAGCAGCGCAACCATTAGGAGCTCCTACAATGAGCAGTTCTTC
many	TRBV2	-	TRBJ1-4	CASSGQTLLEKLFF	TGTGCCAGCAGTGGACAGACCCTTCTGGAAAAACTGTTTTTT
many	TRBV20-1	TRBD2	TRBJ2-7	CSATGSGSGFYEQYF	TGCAGTGCGACGGGTAGCGGGAGTGGGTTCTACGAGCAGTACTTC
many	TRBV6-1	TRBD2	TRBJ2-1	CASRPLAGHEQFF	TGTGCCAGCAGGCCACTAGCGGGACATGAGCAGTTCTTC
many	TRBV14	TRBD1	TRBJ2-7	CASSQGQGAPYEQYF	TGTGCCAGCAGCCAGGGACAGGGGGCCCCCTACGAGCAGTACTTC
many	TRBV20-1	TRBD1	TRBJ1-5	CSARDRRTNQPQHF	TGCAGTGCTAGGGACAGGAGGACCAATCAGCCCCAGCATTTT
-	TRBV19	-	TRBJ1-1	CASIRSKGTEAFF	TGTGCCAGTATTCGGAGTAAGGGGACTGAAGCTTTCTTT
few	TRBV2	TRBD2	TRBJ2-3	CASTNGGAPDTQYF	TGTGCCAGCACTAACGGGGGGGCCCCAGATACGCAGTATTTT
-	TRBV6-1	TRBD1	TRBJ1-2	CASRPQGAVYGYTF	TGTGCCAGCAGACCTCAGGGGGCGGTCTATGGCTACACCTTC
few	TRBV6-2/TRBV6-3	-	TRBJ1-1	CASIKRLSGVTEAFF	TGTGCCAGCATCAAAAGGTTGTCAGGGGTCACTGAAGCTTTCTTT
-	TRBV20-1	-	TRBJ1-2	CSAEGREYGYTF	TGCAGTGCAGAGGGCAGAGAGTATGGCTACACCTTC
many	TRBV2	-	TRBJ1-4	CASKNRATNEKLFF	TGTGCCAGCAAAAATAGGGCAACTAATGAAAAACTGTTTTTT
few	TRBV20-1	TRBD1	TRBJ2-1	CSARGRLGYNEQFF	TGCAGTGCCAGGGGGCGGTTGGGCTACAATGAGCAGTTCTTC
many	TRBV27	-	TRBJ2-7	CASSPIGTAGEQYF	TGTGCCAGCAGCCCAATCGGGACAGCGGGGGAGCAGTACTTC
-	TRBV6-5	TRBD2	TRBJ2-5	CASSSTSGSETQYF	TGTGCCAGCAGTTCGACCAGCGGGAGTGAGACCCAGTACTTC